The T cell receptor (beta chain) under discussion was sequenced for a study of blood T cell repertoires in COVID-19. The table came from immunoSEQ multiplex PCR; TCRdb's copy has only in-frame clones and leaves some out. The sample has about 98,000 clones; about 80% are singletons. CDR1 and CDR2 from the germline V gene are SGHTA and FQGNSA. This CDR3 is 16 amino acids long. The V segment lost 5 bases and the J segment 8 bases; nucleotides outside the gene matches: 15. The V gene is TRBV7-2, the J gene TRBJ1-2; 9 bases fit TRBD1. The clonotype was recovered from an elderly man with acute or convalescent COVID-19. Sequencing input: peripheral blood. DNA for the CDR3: TGTGCCAGCAGCCCAACAGGGACAGGGAGAAGGAGCGGCTACACCTTC. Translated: CASSPTGTGRRSGYTF. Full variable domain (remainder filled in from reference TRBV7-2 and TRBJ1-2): GAGVSQSPSNKVTEKGKDVELRCDPISGHTALYWYRQSLGQGLEFLIYFQGNSAPDKSGLPSDRFSAERTGGSVSTLTIQRTQQEDSAVYLCASSPTGTGRRSGYTFGSGTRLTVV.